The 19 T cell receptor beta chains listed next were all sequenced from one sample in a study of PD-1 blockade in classical Hodgkin lymphoma. Profiling relied on immunoSEQ multiplex PCR, and the TCRdb table lists in-frame clones only, not all of them. The sample records 5,500 to 7,000 clones, 65% to 90% being singletons. Specified time point: cycle 4 day 1 (C4D1), after more than five weeks of nivolumab. Autologous stem cell transplantation was followed by relapse in every patient, and brentuximab vedotin exposure varied. Material: peripheral blood mononuclear cells (PBMCs), obtained before the fourth cycle of nivolumab. Receptors originate from a human donor with classical Hodgkin lymphoma.

V is TRBV9 and J is TRBJ2-5; 7 nucleotides align to TRBD2. Trimming at V came to 4 bases and at J to 4 bases, leaving 4 bases not matched to a gene. The CDR3 contains 13 residues. Germline V gene lookup returns CDR1 SGDLS and CDR2 YYNGEE. This chain's CDR3 is CASSPGTTETQYF. CDR3 nucleotides: TGTGCCAGCAGCCCCGGGACTACAGAGACCCAGTACTTC.

V and J are TRBV2 and TRBJ1-5, with D uncertain. Trimming cost V 4 bases and J 6 bases, with 16 bases left between them. Germline assignment: CDR1 SNHLY and CDR2 FYNNEI. The CDR3 extends over 15 amino acids. The CDR3 coding sequence is TGTGCCAGCAGTGCAAGGGTAGTGATGGGTCAGCCCCAGCATTTT. It codes for CASSARVVMGQPQHF.

This clone appeared a single time. This chain uses TRBV19 with TRBJ1-2; a weak D match, TRBD1 (5 bases). This CDR3 spans 12 amino acids. Deletions cut 1 base from V and 8 bases from J, with 8 bases between. Germline lookup yields CDR1 LNHDA and CDR2 SQIVND (reference sequence). The CDR3 sequence is CASSIGGRGYTF. The DNA of the CDR3 is TGTGCCAGTAGTATAGGGGGCAGAGGCTACACCTTC.

The CDR3 DNA reads as TGTGCCAGCAGTCTACTTACAGGGGGCGCCGGGTCACCCCTCCACTTT. This codes for CASSLLTGGAGSPLHF. This chain joins TRBV2 and TRBJ1-6, with 9 positions matching TRBD1. The CDR3 is made up of 16 amino acids. Trimming at V came to 5 bases and at J to 10 bases, leaving 12 bases not matched to a gene. Per the germline V gene, CDR1 is SNHLY and CDR2 is FYNNEI.

V usage is TRBV7-9 and J usage is TRBJ2-1; 9 bases agree with TRBD1. CDR1 is SEHNR and CDR2 is FQNEAQ in the germline V gene (reference sequence). This CDR3 spans 17 amino acids. J lost 4 bases, V lost 2 bases, and 9 bases had no gene match. This chain's CDR3 is CASSLRPGTGSYNEQFF. The DNA of the CDR3 is TGTGCCAGCAGCTTAAGACCCGGGACAGGGTCTTACAATGAGCAGTTCTTC.

The chain's CDR3 is CASRGPRTGELFF. CDR3 nucleotides: TGTGCCAGCAGGGGGCCAAGGACCGGGGAGCTGTTTTTT. The chain uses TRBV6-1 and TRBJ2-2, with D tentatively TRBD1 (5 bases). Between the trimmed V and J ends, which lost 6 bases and 5 bases, there was a span of 10 bases. Germline CDR1 reads MNHNS; CDR2 reads SASEGT. This CDR3 region has 13 residues.

The J gene is TRBJ1-6, the V gene TRBV5-1, with 7 bases lining up with TRBD1. The germline gives CDR1 SGHRS, CDR2 YFSETQ. V was pared by 4 bases and J by 7 bases, with 8 bases of the junction left unmatched. The CDR3 totals 15 residues. The CDR3 bases are TGCGCCAGCAGCCTGTTGGGACAGAAAAATTCACCCCTCCACTTT. This encodes CASSLLGQKNSPLHF.

The rearrangement joins TRBV5-1 to TRBJ2-2, with D possibly matching TRBD2 (5 bases). Germline values: CDR1 SGHRS, CDR2 YFSETQ. V gave up 2 bases and J gave up 4 bases, with 6 bases separating them. The CDR3 sequence is 13 residues long. The DNA for the CDR3 is TGCGCCAGCAGCTTCCGGGGCACCGGGGAGCTGTTTTTT. It encodes CASSFRGTGELFF.

The J gene is TRBJ1-6, the V gene TRBV5-1; no firm D call. This CDR3 contains 15 residues. V was shortened by 3 bases and J by 9 bases, with 16 bases between the two germline ends. CDR1 and CDR2 (germline): SGHRS, YFSETQ. The CDR3 DNA reads as TGCGCCAGCAGCTGGGATTACATCGTCGGTTCACCCCTCCACTTT. The encoded protein is CASSWDYIVGSPLHF.

J is TRBJ2-6 and V is TRBV14; D remains unclear. There are 12 residues in the CDR3. V was trimmed by 4 bases and J by 15 bases, leaving 13 bases between them. CDR1 and CDR2 from the germline V gene are SGHDN and FVKESK. As DNA, the CDR3 is TGTGCCAGCAGCCGAGACCCAAAGGACCTGACTTTC. Its translation: CASSRDPKDLTF.

The chain joins TRBV7-2 to TRBJ1-5; D remains ambiguous. Germline lookup yields CDR1 SGHTA and CDR2 FQGNSA. V lost 3 bases and J lost 9, with 18 bases in between. CDR3 length equals 15 residues. CDR3 in amino acids: CASSLGLTDPGPQHF. The CDR3 DNA reads TGTGCCAGCAGCTTGGGCCTCACGGATCCGGGGCCCCAGCATTTT. Drawing the rest from reference TRBV7-2 and TRBJ1-5, the complete variable domain is GAGVSQSPSNKVTEKGKDVELRCDPISGHTALYWYRQSLGQGLEFLIYFQGNSAPDKSGLPSDRFSAERTGGSVSTLTIQRTQQEDSAVYLCASSLGLTDPGPQHFGDGTRLSIL.

The J gene is TRBJ2-2, the V gene TRBV5-4; TRBD1 is a possible D gene (6 bases). V dropped 0 bases and J dropped 4 bases, with 10 bases sitting between them. Germline-derived CDR1 and CDR2 are SGHNT and YYREEE (reference sequence). The CDR3 is 15 residues long. DNA of the CDR3: TGTGCCAGCAGCTTGGATCAGGGGATCACCGGGGAGCTGTTTTTT. It encodes CASSLDQGITGELFF.

The chain links TRBV29-1 to TRBJ1-2; D is undetermined. Germline values: CDR1 SQVTM, CDR2 ANQGSEA. V gave up 4 bases and J gave up 4 bases, with 10 bases separating them. The CDR3 has 12 amino acids. CDR3 DNA: TGCAGCGTTGTGTCGGGAGTCTATGGCTACACCTTC. Amino acid sequence: CSVVSGVYGYTF.

The table lists this clone with a count of one. The J gene is TRBJ2-1, the V gene TRBV5-1; D uncertain. The CDR3 has 11 residues. Trimming took off 0 bases at V and 9 bases at J, with 4 bases between the two ends. Germline CDR1 SGHRS, CDR2 YFSETQ. The DNA for the CDR3 is TGCGCCAGCAGCTTGGAAGGTGAGCAGTTCTTC. Its translation is CASSLEGEQFF.

Here the CDR3 DNA reads TGTGCCTGGGGACAGGGAGTGGATCTGGGCACTGAAGCTTTCTTT. The encoded protein is CAWGQGVDLGTEAFF. The chain is built from TRBV30 and TRBJ1-1, with 8 bases lining up with TRBD1. Germline CDR1 reads GTSNPN; CDR2 reads SVGIG (reference sequence). Losses at the gene ends were 5 bases for V and 4 bases for J; bases not matched to a gene: 12. The CDR3 consists of 15 residues.

The chain links TRBV2 to TRBJ2-5; 8 bases align to TRBD2. Looked up from germline, CDR1 is SNHLY and CDR2 is FYNNEI. The length of the CDR3 is 13 residues. Trimming at V came to 8 bases and at J to 2 bases, leaving 4 bases not matched to a gene. The chain's CDR3 is CASGKREQETQYF. The CDR3 bases are TGTGCCAGCGGGAAGCGGGAGCAAGAGACCCAGTACTTC. The full variable domain, rest sourced from reference TRBV2 and TRBJ2-5, is EPEVTQTPSHQVTQMGQEVILRCVPISNHLYFYWYRQILGQKVEFLVSFYNNEISEKSEIFDDQFSVERPDGSNFTLKIRSTKLEDSAMYFCASGKREQETQYFGPGTRLLVL.

The chain uses TRBV19 and TRBJ1-5, with 9 bases matching TRBD1. Germline V gene data show CDR1 as LNHDA and CDR2 as SQIVND (reference sequence). V was clipped by 5 bases and J by 3 bases; unmatched bases: 11. The CDR3 sequence is 17 residues long. The CDR3 region has the DNA TGTGCCAGTAGTCGAGTTCGGCGGGACAGGGTCAATCAGCCCCAGCATTTT. Residues: CASSRVRRDRVNQPQHF.

The table lists this clone with a few counts. This chain uses TRBV6-6 with TRBJ1-4, with D possibly TRBD1 on 5 matching bases. The germline gives CDR1 MNHNY, CDR2 SVGAGI (reference sequence). The germline V and J ends were trimmed by 5 bases and 8 bases, with 12 bases remaining between them. The CDR3 contains 13 residues. CDR3 sequence: CASSRLGGEKLFF. The CDR3 DNA reads as TGTGCCAGCAGTCGCTTGGGGGGGGAAAAACTGTTTTTT.

The V gene is TRBV9, the J gene TRBJ2-3, with D perhaps TRBD1 or TRBD2 (6 bases each). There are 14 residues in the CDR3. Deletions cut 7 bases from V and 6 bases from J, with 18 bases between. Germline values: CDR1 SGDLS, CDR2 YYNGEE. CDR3: CASSSGGGTDTQYF. DNA of the CDR3: TGTGCCAGCTCATCTGGGGGCGGGACGGATACGCAGTATTTT.